A single sample is the source of the 19 T cell receptor beta chains below, sequenced in a study of shared clonotypes between healthy human individuals. Method: immunoSEQ multiplex PCR; TCRdb's copy keeps in-frame clones and lacks some. The table shows about 2.4 million clones, with more than 85% occurring only once. The sequenced sample was naive CD4+ T cells from PBMCs. Indicated subset: CD45RA+ positively selected. These receptors came from a man aged 18 to 29 in good health. Some clones in this sample may be carry-over from other donors' samples.

This chain uses TRBV30 with TRBJ2-7; TRBD2 matches 7 bases. The germline V gene encodes CDR1 GTSNPN and CDR2 SVGIG (reference sequence). The length of the CDR3 is 14 residues. Unmatched junction bases numbered 7, after V lost 2 bases and J lost 3 bases. CDR3 sequence reads: CAWSLGRAYYEQYF. The CDR3 DNA follows: TGTGCCTGGAGTTTAGGGAGGGCCTACTACGAGCAGTACTTC.

This chain links TRBV6-1 with TRBJ1-2; D might be TRBD1 (5 bases). CDR1 and CDR2 from the germline V gene are MNHNS and SASEGT. V dropped 1 base and J dropped 7 bases, with 13 bases sitting between them. CDR3 length: 14 residues. DNA of the CDR3: TGTGCCAGCAGTGAAGTCGGAGGGGTTAGTGGCTACACCTTC. It encodes CASSEVGGVSGYTF.

This clone was seen only a few times. The V and J genes are TRBV7-3 and TRBJ1-1; 7 nucleotides agree with TRBD1. Germline CDR1 and CDR2: SGHTA and FQGTGA. The CDR3 runs to 15 residues. Unmatched junction bases numbered 4, after V lost 2 bases and J lost 1 base. The CDR3 DNA sequence: TGTGCCAGCAGCTTAGGGACAGTCGGGAACACTGAAGCTTTCTTT. Translating gives CASSLGTVGNTEAFF.

J is TRBJ2-3 and V is TRBV2; 12 positions match TRBD1. The V gene's germline CDR1 is SNHLY and CDR2 FYNNEI. The V and J ends lost 5 bases and 4 bases, in that order; junction bases with no gene match: 4. CDR3 length equals 15 residues. In nucleotides, the CDR3 is TGTGCCAGCAGTCCGGGACAGGGGGCACCAGATACGCAGTATTTT. Its protein product is CASSPGQGAPDTQYF.

This clone was detected a few times. V usage is TRBV25-1 and J usage is TRBJ1-2; 9 bases are a match to TRBD1. V lost 4 bases to trimming and J lost 8 bases; unmatched junction nucleotides: 8. From germline, CDR1 is MGHDK and CDR2 SYGVNS. The CDR3 is 14 residues long. In nucleotides, the CDR3 is TGTGCCAGCAGTGGTCCTACAGGGGGCAAAGGCTACACCTTC. It is translated as CASSGPTGGKGYTF.

The rearrangement joins TRBV7-8 to TRBJ2-4, with TRBD2 matching over 8 bases. The CDR3 covers 15 residues. V lost 5 bases, J lost 0 bases, and 3 bases stayed unmatched. Germline CDR1 SGHVS, CDR2 FQNEAQ. The CDR3 here is CASSGGLVAKNIQYF. Here the CDR3 DNA reads TGTGCCAGCAGCGGGGGACTAGTAGCCAAAAACATTCAGTACTTC.

A single count supports this clone. The CDR3 DNA reads TGTGCCAGCAGCTTACAGTACACCGGGGAGCTGTTTTTT. It specifies CASSLQYTGELFF. The chain joins TRBV7-6 to TRBJ2-2; D ambiguous. Germline assignment: CDR1 SGHVS and CDR2 FNYEAQ. The CDR3 sequence is 13 residues long. Trimming stripped 2 bases from V and 3 bases from J, with 4 bases between.

The chain joins TRBV4-2 to TRBJ2-5, with 8 bases identical to TRBD1. Judging by the DNA end, TRBJ2-7 fits better; the J call may be wrong. The CDR3 loop spans 14 amino acids. The V gene's germline CDR1 is LGHNA and CDR2 YNFKEQ. The CDR3 nucleotides are TGTGCCAGCGCTGGGGACAGGAGCTCCTACGAGCAGTACTTC. Translated: CASAGDRSSYEQYF.

This clone was seen more than once but under ten times. V usage is TRBV7-3 and J usage is TRBJ2-5, with 8 bases lining up with TRBD1. The CDR3 runs to 13 residues. The germline gives CDR1 SGHTA, CDR2 FQGTGA. After removal of 5 bases from V and 6 bases from J, the junction contained 5 bases not matched to a gene. CDR3 loop: CASSADRAKTQYF. The DNA of the CDR3 is TGTGCCAGCAGCGCGGACAGGGCGAAGACCCAGTACTTC.

This clone was seen a handful of times. This sequence joins TRBV20-1 and TRBJ1-5; perhaps TRBD1 as D (5 bases). The V gene lost 5 bases and the J gene lost 10 bases, with 12 bases spanning the gap. From germline, CDR1 is DFQATT and CDR2 SNEGSKA (reference sequence). The CDR3 has 11 residues. This CDR3 is CSAVGQGPQHF. The CDR3 DNA is TGCAGTGCTGTGGGGCAGGGCCCCCAGCATTTT.

For this clone: Other DNA sequences from this sample encode an identical CDR3 as well. This CDR3 reads CASSRTDTQYF. CDR3 bases: TGTGCCAGCTCAAGGACAGATACGCAGTATTTT. The chain uses TRBV18 and TRBJ2-3; D is unclear. This CDR3 spans 11 amino acids. Germline CDR1 and CDR2: KGHSH and LQKENI. The germline V and J ends were trimmed by 5 bases and 3 bases, with 3 bases remaining between them.

V is TRBV7-7 and J is TRBJ2-1; 8 nucleotides match TRBD2. This CDR3 contains 15 residues. In germline, CDR1 is SSHAT, CDR2 FNYEAQ (reference sequence). The J segment lost 6 bases and the V segment lost 3 bases, leaving 7 bases of the junction unmatched. CDR3 bases: TGTGCCAGCAGCTTCGCATTAGCGGGGCCCAATGAGCAGTTCTTC. Translated: CASSFALAGPNEQFF.

This rearrangement joins TRBV30 to TRBJ2-6; 7 nucleotides line up with TRBD1. J was trimmed by 5 bases and V by 0 bases; bases with no gene match: 10. The germline V gene has CDR1 GTSNPN and CDR2 SVGIG (reference sequence). The CDR3 loop spans 17 amino acids. CDR3 region: CAWSVGRGQLWANVLTF. DNA of the CDR3: TGTGCCTGGAGTGTAGGCCGGGGACAGCTTTGGGCCAACGTCCTGACTTTC.

This clone was seen only once. Other DNA variants within this sample encode the same CDR3. The chain recombines TRBV5-1 with TRBJ1-1; D gene unclear. V was trimmed by 4 bases and J by 3 bases, leaving 10 bases between them. Germline V gene data show CDR1 as SGHRS and CDR2 as YFSETQ. The CDR3 is 13 residues long. In DNA form, the CDR3 reads TGCGCCAGCAGCCTGTCCGCCGACACTGAAGCTTTCTTT. This sequence encodes CASSLSADTEAFF.

The V and J genes are TRBV28 and TRBJ2-7; no firm D call. The ends were cut back, 2 bases at V and 4 bases at J, with 12 bases in the middle. Germline CDR1 is MDHEN and CDR2 is SYDVKM. This CDR3 contains 14 residues. The CDR3: CASSLGAVWYEQYF. In DNA, the CDR3 is TGTGCCAGCAGTTTAGGTGCGGTTTGGTACGAGCAGTACTTC. The entire variable domain, with the rest obtained from reference TRBV28 and TRBJ2-7, is as follows: DVKVTQSSRYLVKRTGEKVFLECVQDMDHENMFWYRQDPGLGLRLIYFSYDVKMKEKGDIPEGYSVSREKKERFSLILESASTNQTSMYLCASSLGAVWYEQYFGPGTRLTVT.

The rearrangement joins TRBV30 to TRBJ2-7; D possibly corresponds to TRBD2 (6 bases). CDR3 length: 13 residues. Between the trimmed V and J ends, which lost 2 bases and 6 bases, there was a span of 14 bases. In germline, CDR1 is GTSNPN, CDR2 SVGIG (reference sequence). The CDR3 DNA follows: TGTGCCTGGAGTACAAGCTGGGACTCCGAGCAGTACTTC. This sequence encodes CAWSTSWDSEQYF.

This clone was recorded only once. The chain has TRBV5-1 and TRBJ1-1; possibly TRBD1 for D (6 bases). The CDR3 consists of 15 residues. Germline V lookup: CDR1 SGHRS, CDR2 YFSETQ. V was pared by 0 bases and J by 5 bases, with 14 bases between. CDR3 nucleotides: TGCGCCAGCAGCTTGGTTGCGGGGGCCGGTACTGAAGCTTTCTTT. Translation gives CASSLVAGAGTEAFF.

The chain uses TRBV5-6 and TRBJ1-1; the D is unclear. This CDR3 spans 13 amino acids. Germline-derived CDR1 and CDR2 are SGHDT and YYEEEE. V was cut by 4 bases and J by 4 bases, with 11 bases left in between. CDR3 nucleotides: TGTGCCAGCAGCCTGTCCTGGGGCACTGAAGCTTTCTTT. Its protein is CASSLSWGTEAFF.

The rearrangement uses TRBV7-8 and TRBJ1-5, with TRBD1 as a possible D gene (5 bases). Germline loops: CDR1 SGHVS, CDR2 FQNEAQ. The CDR3 spans 16 residues. Trimming took off 5 bases at V and 4 bases at J, with 18 bases between the two ends. The CDR3, as DNA: TGTGCCAGCAGCGATTGGGGCGGGCGGGTGAATCAGCCCCAGCATTTT. Its protein is CASSDWGGRVNQPQHF.